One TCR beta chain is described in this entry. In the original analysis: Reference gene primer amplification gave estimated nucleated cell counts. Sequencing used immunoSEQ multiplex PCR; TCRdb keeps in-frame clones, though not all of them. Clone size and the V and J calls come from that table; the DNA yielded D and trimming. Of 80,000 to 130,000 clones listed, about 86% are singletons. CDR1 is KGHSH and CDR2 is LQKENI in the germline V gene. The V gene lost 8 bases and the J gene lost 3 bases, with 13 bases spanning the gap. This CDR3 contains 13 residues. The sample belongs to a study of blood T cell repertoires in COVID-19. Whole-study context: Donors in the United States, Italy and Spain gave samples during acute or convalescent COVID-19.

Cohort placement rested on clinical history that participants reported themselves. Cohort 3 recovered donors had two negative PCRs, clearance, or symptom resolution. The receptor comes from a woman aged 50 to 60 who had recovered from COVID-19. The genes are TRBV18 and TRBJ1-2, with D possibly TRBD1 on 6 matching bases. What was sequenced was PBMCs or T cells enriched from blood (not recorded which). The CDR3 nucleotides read TGTGCCAGCCTCCAGAGGACAGACTATGGCTACACCTTC. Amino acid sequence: CASLQRTDYGYTF.